The present TCR beta chain was sequenced within a study of blood T cell repertoires in COVID-19. Looking at the study overall: Sites across the United States, Italy and Spain contributed samples from acute and convalescent COVID-19. The analysed material was cDNA or gDNA that came from T cells, B-cell-depleted T cells, or PBMCs.

Authors' methods: Reference gene primer amplification gave estimated nucleated cell counts. The assay was immunoSEQ multiplex PCR, and TCRdb's table has in-frame clones only and misses some. The V and J calls and clone size come from that table; D and trimming were worked out from the DNA. The sample lists 150,000 to 200,000 clones, about four fifths occurring once. Germline V gene data show CDR1 as SNHLY and CDR2 as FYNNEI. This CDR3 spans 14 amino acids. Trimming removed 7 bases from V and 5 bases from J; junction bases left unmatched: 9. This chain links TRBV2 with TRBJ2-7; TRBD1 aligns across 9 bases. This receptor was obtained from a woman aged 70 to 79 with COVID-19, enrolled during active disease. Sequenced sample: peripheral blood. The CDR3 DNA reads as TGTGCCAGCAACCCGGGACAGGGACGTCACGAGCAGTACTTC. Encoded protein: CASNPGQGRHEQYF.